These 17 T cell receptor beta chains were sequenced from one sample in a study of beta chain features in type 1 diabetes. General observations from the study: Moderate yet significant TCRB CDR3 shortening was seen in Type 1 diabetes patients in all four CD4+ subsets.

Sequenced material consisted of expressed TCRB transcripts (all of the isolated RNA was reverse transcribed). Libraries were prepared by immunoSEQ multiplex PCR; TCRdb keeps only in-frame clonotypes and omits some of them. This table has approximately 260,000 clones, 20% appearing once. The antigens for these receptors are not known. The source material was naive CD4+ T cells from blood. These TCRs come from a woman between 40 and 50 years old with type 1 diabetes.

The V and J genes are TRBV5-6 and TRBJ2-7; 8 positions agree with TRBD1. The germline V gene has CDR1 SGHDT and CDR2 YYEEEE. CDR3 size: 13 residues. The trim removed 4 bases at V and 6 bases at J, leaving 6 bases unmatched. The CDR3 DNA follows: TGTGCCAGCAGCCCCAGGGGGCGGGCCGAGCAGTACTTC. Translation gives CASSPRGRAEQYF.

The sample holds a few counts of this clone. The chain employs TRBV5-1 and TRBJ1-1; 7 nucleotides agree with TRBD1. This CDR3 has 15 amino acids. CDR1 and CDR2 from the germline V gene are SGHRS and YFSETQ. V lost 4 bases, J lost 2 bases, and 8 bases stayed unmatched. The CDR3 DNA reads TGCGCCAGCAGCGTAAATCGACAGGGTAACACTGAAGCTTTCTTT. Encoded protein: CASSVNRQGNTEAFF.

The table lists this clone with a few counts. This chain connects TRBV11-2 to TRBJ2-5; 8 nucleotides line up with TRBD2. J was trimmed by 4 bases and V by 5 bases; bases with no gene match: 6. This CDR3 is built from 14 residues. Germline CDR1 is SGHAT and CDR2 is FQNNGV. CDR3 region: CASSNGRGGETQYF. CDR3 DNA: TGTGCCAGCAGCAACGGGAGGGGGGGAGAGACCCAGTACTTC.

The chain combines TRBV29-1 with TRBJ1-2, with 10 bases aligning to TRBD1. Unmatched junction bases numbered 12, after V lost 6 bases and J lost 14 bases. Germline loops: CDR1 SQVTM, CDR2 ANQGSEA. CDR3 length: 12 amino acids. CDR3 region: CSVPRDRGSGTF. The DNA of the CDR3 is TGCAGCGTCCCCCGGGACAGGGGCAGTGGGACCTTC.

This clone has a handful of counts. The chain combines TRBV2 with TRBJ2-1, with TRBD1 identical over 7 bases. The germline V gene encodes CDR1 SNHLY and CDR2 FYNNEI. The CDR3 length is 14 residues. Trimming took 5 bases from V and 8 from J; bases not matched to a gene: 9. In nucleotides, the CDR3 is TGTGCCAGCAGTAGGGGGCAGGGGAACGATGAGCAGTTCTTC. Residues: CASSRGQGNDEQFF.

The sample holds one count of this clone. The CDR3 DNA is TGTGCCAGCCGCGGGCAGGCCTACGAGCAGTACTTC. Translating it yields CASRGQAYEQYF. The chain joins TRBV6-6 to TRBJ2-7; a possible D gene is TRBD2 (5 bases). The CDR3 is 12 amino acids. In germline, CDR1 is MNHNY, CDR2 SVGAGI (reference sequence). Trimming took 8 bases from V and 2 from J, leaving 10 bases between them.

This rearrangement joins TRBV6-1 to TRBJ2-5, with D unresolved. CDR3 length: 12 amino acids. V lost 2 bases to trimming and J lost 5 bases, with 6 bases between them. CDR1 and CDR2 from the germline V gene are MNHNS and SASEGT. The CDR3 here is CASSELRETQYF. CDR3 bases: TGTGCCAGCAGTGAACTGCGGGAGACCCAGTACTTC.

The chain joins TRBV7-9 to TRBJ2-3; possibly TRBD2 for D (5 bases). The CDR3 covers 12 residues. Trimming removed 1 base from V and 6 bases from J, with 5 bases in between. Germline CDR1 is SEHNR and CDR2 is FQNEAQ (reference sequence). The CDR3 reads CASSLGEDTQYF. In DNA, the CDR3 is TGTGCCAGCAGCTTAGGGGAGGATACGCAGTATTTT.

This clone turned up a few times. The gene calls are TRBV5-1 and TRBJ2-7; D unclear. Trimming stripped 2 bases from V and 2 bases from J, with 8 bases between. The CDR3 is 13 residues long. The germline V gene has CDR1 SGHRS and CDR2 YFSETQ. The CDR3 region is CASSFGMPYEQYF. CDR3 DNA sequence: TGCGCCAGCAGCTTTGGCATGCCCTACGAGCAGTACTTC.

CDR3 amino acids: CASSQERTTYYTF. Here the CDR3 DNA reads TGTGCCAGCAGTCAAGAAAGGACTACGTACTACACCTTC. This chain joins TRBV6-5 and TRBJ1-2; D unclear. The CDR3 sequence is 13 residues long. Germline lookup yields CDR1 MNHEY and CDR2 SVGAGI. V was cut by 5 bases and J by 10 bases, with 17 bases left in between.

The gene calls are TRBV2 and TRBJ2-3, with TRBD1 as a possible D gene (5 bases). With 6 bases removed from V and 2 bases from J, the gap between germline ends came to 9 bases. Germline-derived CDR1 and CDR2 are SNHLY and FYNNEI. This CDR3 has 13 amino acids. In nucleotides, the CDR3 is TGTGCCAGCAGGCAGGGCCTCACAGATACGCAGTATTTT. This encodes CASRQGLTDTQYF.

This CDR3 is CASSQTGDPYEQYF. Here the CDR3 DNA reads TGTGCCAGCAGCCAGACAGGGGACCCCTACGAGCAGTACTTC. The V and J genes are TRBV25-1 and TRBJ2-7, with TRBD1 matching 8 bases. The germline V gene encodes CDR1 MGHDK and CDR2 SYGVNS. CDR3 length: 14 amino acids. Trimming took 6 bases from V and 2 from J; bases not matched to a gene: 6.

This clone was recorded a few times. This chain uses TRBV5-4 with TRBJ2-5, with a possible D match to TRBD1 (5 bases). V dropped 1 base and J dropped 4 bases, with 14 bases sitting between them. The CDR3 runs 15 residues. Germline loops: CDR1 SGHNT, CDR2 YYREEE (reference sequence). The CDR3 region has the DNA TGTGCCAGCAGCTTGAGACAGCTGAATTTAGAGACCCAGTACTTC. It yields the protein CASSLRQLNLETQYF.

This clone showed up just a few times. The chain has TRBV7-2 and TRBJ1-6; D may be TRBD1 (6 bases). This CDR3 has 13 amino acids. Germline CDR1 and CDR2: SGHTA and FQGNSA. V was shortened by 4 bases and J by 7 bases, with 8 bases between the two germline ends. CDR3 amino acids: CASSSRGNSPLHF. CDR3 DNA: TGTGCCAGCAGCTCCAGGGGCAATTCACCCCTCCACTTT.

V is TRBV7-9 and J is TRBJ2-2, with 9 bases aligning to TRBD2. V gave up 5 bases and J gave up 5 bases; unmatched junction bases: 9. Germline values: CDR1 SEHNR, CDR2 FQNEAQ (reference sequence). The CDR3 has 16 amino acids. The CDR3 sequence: CASSGRLAEGTGELFF. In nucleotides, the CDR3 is TGTGCCAGCAGCGGCCGACTAGCGGAGGGGACCGGGGAGCTGTTTTTT.

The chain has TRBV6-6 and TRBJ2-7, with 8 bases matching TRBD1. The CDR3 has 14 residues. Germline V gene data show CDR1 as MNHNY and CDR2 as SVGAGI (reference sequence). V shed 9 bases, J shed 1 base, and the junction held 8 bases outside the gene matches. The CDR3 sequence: CASETGTGSYEQYF. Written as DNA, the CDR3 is TGTGCCAGTGAAACCGGGACAGGATCCTACGAGCAGTACTTC.

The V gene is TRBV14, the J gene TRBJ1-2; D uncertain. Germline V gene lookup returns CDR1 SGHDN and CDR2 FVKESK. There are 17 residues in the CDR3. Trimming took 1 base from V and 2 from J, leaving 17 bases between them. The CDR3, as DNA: TGTGCCAGCAGCCAAGGGGTATGGAGCAGTCGCAACTATGGCTACACCTTC. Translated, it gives CASSQGVWSSRNYGYTF. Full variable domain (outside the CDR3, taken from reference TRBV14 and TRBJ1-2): EAGVTQFPSHSVIEKGQTVTLRCDPISGHDNLYWYRRVMGKEIKFLLHFVKESKQDESGMPNNRFLAERTGGTYSTLKVQPAELEDSGVYFCASSQGVWSSRNYGYTFGSGTRLTVV.